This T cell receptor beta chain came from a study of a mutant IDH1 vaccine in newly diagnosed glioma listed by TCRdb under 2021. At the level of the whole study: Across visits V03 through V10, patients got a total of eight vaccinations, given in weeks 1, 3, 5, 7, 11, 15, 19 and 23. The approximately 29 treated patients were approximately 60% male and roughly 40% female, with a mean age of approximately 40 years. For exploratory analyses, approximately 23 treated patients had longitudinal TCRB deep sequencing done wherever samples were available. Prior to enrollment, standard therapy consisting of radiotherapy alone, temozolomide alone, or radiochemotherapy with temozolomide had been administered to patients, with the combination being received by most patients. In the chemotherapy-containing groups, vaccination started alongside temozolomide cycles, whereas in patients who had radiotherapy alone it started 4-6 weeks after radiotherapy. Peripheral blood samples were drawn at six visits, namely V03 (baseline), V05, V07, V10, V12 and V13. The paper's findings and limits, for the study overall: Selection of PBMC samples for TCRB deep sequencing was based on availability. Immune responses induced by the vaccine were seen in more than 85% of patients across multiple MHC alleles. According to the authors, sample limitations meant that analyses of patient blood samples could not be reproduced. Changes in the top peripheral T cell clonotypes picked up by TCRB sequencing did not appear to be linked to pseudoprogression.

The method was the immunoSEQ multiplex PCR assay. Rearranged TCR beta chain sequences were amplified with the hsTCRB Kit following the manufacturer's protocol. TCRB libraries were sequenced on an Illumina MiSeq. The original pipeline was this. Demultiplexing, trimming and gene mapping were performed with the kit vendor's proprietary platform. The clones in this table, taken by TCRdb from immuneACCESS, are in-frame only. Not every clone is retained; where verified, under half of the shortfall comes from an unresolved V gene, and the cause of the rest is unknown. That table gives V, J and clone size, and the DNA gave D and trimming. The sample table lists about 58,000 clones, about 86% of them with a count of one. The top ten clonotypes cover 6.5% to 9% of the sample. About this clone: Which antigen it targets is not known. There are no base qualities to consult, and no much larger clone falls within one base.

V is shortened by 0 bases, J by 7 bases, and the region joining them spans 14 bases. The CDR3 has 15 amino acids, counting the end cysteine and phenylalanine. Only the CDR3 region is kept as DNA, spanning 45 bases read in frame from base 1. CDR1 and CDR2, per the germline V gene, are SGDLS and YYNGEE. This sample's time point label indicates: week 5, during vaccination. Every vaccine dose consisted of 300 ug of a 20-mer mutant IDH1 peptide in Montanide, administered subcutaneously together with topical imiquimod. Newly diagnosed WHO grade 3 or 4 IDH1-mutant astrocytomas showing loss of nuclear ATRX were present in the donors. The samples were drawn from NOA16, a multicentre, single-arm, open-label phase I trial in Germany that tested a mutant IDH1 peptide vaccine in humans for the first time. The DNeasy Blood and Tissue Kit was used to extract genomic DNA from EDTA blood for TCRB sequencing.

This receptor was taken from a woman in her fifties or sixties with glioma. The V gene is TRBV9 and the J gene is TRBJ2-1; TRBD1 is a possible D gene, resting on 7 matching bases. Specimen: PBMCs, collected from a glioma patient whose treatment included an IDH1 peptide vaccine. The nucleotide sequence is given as TGTGCCAGCAGCGTAGAAGGGGGCGGAGGGAATGAGCAGTTCTTC. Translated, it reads CASSVEGGGGNEQFF. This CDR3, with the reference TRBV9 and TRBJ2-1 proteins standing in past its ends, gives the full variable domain DSGVTQTPKHLITATGQRVTLRCSPRSGDLSVYWYQQSLDQGLQFLIQYYNGEERAKGNILERFSAQQFPDLHSELNLSSLELGDSALYFCASSVEGGGGNEQFFGPGTRLTVL.